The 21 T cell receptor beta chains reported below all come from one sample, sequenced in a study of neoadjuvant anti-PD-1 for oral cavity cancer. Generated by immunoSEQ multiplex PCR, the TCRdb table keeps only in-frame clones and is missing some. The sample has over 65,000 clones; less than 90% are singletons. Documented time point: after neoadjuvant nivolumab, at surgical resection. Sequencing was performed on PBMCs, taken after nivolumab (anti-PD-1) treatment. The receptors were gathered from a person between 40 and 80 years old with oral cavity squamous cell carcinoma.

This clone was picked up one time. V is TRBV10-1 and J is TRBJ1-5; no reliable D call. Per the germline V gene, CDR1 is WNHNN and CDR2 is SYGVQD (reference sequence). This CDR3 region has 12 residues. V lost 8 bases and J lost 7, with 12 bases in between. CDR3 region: CASGEARQPQHF. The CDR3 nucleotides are TGCGCCAGCGGGGAGGCCCGGCAGCCCCAGCATTTT.

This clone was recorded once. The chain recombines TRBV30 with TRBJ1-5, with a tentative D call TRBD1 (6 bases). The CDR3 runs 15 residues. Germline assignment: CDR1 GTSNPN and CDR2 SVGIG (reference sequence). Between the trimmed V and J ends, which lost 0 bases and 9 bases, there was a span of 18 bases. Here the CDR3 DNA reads TGTGCCTGGAGTGTAACGGGGGCCGTAGGGGTGCCCCAGCATTTT. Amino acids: CAWSVTGAVGVPQHF. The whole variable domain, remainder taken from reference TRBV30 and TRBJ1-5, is SQTIHQWPATLVQPVGSPLSLECTVEGTSNPNLYWYRQAAGRGLQLLFYSVGIGQISSEVPQNLSASRPQDRQFILSSKKLLLSDSGFYLCAWSVTGAVGVPQHFGDGTRLSIL.

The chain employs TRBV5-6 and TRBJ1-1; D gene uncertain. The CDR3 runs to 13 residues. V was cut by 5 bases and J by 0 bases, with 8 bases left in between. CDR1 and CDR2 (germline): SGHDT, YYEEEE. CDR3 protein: CASRWGLNTEAFF. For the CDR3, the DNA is TGTGCCAGCAGGTGGGGTCTGAACACTGAAGCTTTCTTT. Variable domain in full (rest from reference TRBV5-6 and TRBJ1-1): DAGVTQSPTHLIKTRGQQVTLRCSPKSGHDTVSWYQQALGQGPQFIFQYYEEEERQRGNFPDRFSGHQFPNYSSELNVNALLLGDSALYLCASRWGLNTEAFFGQGTRLTVV.

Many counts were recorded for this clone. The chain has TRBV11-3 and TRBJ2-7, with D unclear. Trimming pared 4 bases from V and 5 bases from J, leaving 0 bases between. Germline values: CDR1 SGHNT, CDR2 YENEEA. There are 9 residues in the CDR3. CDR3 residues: CASSYEQYF. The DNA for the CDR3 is TGTGCCAGCAGCTACGAGCAGTACTTC.

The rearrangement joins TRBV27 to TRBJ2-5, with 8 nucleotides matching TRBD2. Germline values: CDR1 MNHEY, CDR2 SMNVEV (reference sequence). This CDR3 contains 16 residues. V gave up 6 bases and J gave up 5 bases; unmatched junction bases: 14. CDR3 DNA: TGTGCCAGCAGCCCTGAGACGACTAGCGTCGGGGAGACCCAGTACTTC. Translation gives CASSPETTSVGETQYF.

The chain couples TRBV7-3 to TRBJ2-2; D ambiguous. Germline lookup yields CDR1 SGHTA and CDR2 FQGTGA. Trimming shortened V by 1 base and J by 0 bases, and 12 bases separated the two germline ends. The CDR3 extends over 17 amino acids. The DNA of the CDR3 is TGTGCCAGCAGCTTAAGTATGAGGCAGCCGAACACCGGGGAGCTGTTTTTT. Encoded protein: CASSLSMRQPNTGELFF.

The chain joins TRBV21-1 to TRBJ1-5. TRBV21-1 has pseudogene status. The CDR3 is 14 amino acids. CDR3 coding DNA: TGTGCCAGCAGCAAAGTTGAGGTCGGGCAGCCCCAGCATTTT. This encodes CASSKVEVGQPQHF.

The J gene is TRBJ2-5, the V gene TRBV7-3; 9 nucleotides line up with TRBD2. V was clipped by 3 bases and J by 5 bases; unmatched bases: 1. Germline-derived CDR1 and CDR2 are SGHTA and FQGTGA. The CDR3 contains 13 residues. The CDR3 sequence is CASSFGLAETQYF. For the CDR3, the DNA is TGTGCCAGCAGCTTTGGACTAGCGGAGACCCAGTACTTC.

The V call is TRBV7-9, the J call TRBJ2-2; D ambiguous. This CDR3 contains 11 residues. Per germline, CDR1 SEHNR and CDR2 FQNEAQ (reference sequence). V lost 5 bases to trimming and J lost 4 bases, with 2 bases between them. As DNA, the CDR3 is TGTGCCAGCAGCCTCACCGGGGAGCTGTTTTTT. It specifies CASSLTGELFF.

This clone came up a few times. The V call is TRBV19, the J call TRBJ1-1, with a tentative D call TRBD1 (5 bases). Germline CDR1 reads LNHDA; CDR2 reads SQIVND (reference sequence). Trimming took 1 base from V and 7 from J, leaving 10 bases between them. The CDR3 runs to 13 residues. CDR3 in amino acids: CASSIGGELEAFF. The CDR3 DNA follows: TGTGCCAGTAGTATAGGGGGGGAACTTGAAGCTTTCTTT.

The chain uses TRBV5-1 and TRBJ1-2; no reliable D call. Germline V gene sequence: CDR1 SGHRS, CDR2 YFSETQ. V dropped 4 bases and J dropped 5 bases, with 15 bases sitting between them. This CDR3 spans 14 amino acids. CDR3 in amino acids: CASSHDILRYGYTF. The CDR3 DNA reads TGCGCCAGCAGCCACGACATCCTCCGGTATGGCTACACCTTC. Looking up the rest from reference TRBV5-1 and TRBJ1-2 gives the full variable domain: KAGVTQTPRYLIKTRGQQVTLSCSPISGHRSVSWYQQTPGQGLQFLFEYFSETQRNKGNFPGRFSGRQFSNSRSEMNVSTLELGDSALYLCASSHDILRYGYTFGSGTRLTVV.

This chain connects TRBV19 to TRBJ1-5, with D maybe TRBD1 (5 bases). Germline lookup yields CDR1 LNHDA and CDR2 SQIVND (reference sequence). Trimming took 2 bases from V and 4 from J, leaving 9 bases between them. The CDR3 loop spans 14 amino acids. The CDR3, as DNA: TGTGCCAGTAGTATACAGGGTATGAATCAGCCCCAGCATTTT. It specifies CASSIQGMNQPQHF.

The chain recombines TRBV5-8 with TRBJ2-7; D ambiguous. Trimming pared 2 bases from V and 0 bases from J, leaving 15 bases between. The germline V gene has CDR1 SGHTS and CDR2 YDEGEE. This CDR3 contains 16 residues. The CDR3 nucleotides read TGTGCCAGCAGCTTCCCCAGAAGTCCAGGCTCCTACGAGCAGTACTTC. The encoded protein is CASSFPRSPGSYEQYF.

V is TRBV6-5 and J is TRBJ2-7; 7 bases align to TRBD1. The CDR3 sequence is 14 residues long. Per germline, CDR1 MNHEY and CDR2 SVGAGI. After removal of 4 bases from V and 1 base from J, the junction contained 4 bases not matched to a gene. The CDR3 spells CASSWTGSSYEQYF. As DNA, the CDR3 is TGTGCCAGCAGTTGGACAGGCTCTTCCTACGAGCAGTACTTC.

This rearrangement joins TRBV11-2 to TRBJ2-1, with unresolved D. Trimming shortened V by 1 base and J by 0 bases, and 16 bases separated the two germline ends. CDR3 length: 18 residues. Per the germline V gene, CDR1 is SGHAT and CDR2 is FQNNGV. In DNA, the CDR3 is TGTGCCAGCAGCTTAGCGGGCTCGAGAGGAGCCTCCTACAATGAGCAGTTCTTC. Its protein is CASSLAGSRGASYNEQFF.

The CDR3, as DNA: TGCGCCAGCAGCCAGGACAGGTATAATGAAAAACTGTTTTTT. Encoded protein: CASSQDRYNEKLFF. The chain combines TRBV4-1 with TRBJ1-4; 7 bases agree with TRBD1. Trimming cost V 3 bases and J 4 bases; bases outside gene matches: 2. The germline CDR1 and CDR2 sequences are MGHRA and YSYEKL. The CDR3 is 14 residues long.

CDR3 in amino acids: CASSTDLAYEQYF. The CDR3 DNA follows: TGCGCCAGCAGCACGGACTTAGCCTACGAGCAGTACTTC. The rearrangement links TRBV5-1 to TRBJ2-7, with D possibly TRBD2 on 5 matching bases. This CDR3 comprises 13 residues. The V and J ends lost 4 bases and 2 bases respectively, with 10 bases between them. Germline CDR1 is SGHRS and CDR2 is YFSETQ. Based on the CDR3 plus reference TRBV5-1 and TRBJ2-7, the full variable domain is KAGVTQTPRYLIKTRGQQVTLSCSPISGHRSVSWYQQTPGQGLQFLFEYFSETQRNKGNFPGRFSGRQFSNSRSEMNVSTLELGDSALYLCASSTDLAYEQYFGPGTRLTVT.

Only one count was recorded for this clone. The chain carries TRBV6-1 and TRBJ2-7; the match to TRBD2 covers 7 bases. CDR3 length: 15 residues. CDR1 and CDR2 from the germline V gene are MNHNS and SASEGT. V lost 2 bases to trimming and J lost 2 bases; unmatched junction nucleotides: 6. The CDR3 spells CASSEFGGSTYEQYF. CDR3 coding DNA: TGTGCCAGCAGTGAATTCGGGGGGAGTACCTACGAGCAGTACTTC.

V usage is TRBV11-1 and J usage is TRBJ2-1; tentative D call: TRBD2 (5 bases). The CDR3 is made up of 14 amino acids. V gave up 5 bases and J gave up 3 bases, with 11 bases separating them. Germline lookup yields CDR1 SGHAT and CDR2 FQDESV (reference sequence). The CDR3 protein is CASSAGLSYNEQFF. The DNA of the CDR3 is TGTGCCAGCAGCGCCGGACTGAGCTACAATGAGCAGTTCTTC.

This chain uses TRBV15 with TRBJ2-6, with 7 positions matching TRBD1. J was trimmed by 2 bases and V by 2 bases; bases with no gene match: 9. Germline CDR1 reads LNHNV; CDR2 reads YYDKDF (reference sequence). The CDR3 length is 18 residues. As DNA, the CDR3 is TGTGCCACCAGCAGAACAGGGGTTTCTTTGACTGGGGCCAACGTCCTGACTTTC. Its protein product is CATSRTGVSLTGANVLTF. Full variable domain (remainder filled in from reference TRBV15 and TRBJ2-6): DAMVIQNPRYQVTQFGKPVTLSCSQTLNHNVMYWYQQKSSQAPKLLFHYYDKDFNNEADTPDNFQSRRPNTSFCFLDIRSPGLGDTAMYLCATSRTGVSLTGANVLTFGAGSRLTVL.

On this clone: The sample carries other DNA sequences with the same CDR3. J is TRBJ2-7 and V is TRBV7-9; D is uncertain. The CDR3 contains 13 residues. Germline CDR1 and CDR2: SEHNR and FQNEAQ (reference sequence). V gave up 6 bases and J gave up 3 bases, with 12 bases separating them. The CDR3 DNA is TGTGCCAGCAGTTCGGGCAGGATCTACGAGCAGTACTTC. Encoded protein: CASSSGRIYEQYF.